What follows are 9 T cell receptor beta chains derived from one specimen sequenced in a study of shared clonotypes between healthy human individuals. The assay was immunoSEQ multiplex PCR, and TCRdb's table has in-frame clones only and misses some. The data hold millions of clones, with just over 90% observed a single time. The specimen was naive CD4+ T cells from PBMCs. Documented subset: CD45RA+ positively selected. All receptors come from a man aged 18 to 35 in good health. Some clones in this sample may be carry-over from other donors' samples.

The chain carries TRBV4-3 and TRBJ1-1, with unresolved D. Trimming removed 0 bases from V and 3 bases from J, with 5 bases in between. CDR3 length equals 13 residues. Germline assignment: CDR1 LGHNA and CDR2 YSLEER. The CDR3 nucleotides are TGCGCCAGCAGCCAAGACTCGGACACTGAAGCTTTCTTT. Amino acid sequence: CASSQDSDTEAFF.

The genes are TRBV4-2 and TRBJ1-3; TRBD1 agrees at 8 bases. Germline V gene data show CDR1 as LGHNA and CDR2 as YNFKEQ. V shed 4 bases and J 3 bases; nucleotides not matched to a gene: 11. There are 17 residues in the CDR3. The CDR3 sequence is CASSRAMTGVYGNTIYF. The CDR3 DNA sequence: TGTGCCAGCAGCCGAGCTATGACAGGGGTGTATGGAAACACCATATATTTT.

The chain combines TRBV19 with TRBJ1-2, with 7 bases matching TRBD1. CDR1 is LNHDA, CDR2 SQIVND, per germline (reference sequence). The V segment lost 4 bases and the J segment 4 bases; nucleotides outside the gene matches: 9. This CDR3 has 15 amino acids. The CDR3 loop is CASSTQTGSTYGYTF. CDR3 nucleotide sequence: TGTGCCAGTAGTACCCAGACAGGGTCAACCTATGGCTACACCTTC.

The chain couples TRBV6-6 to TRBJ2-1; D gene uncertain. V dropped 1 base and J dropped 5 bases, with 15 bases sitting between them. This CDR3 contains 16 residues. Germline CDR1 is MNHNY and CDR2 is SVGAGI (reference sequence). The CDR3 DNA follows: TGTGCCAGCAGTTACTGGGCCGTTACCCCCGACAATGAGCAGTTCTTC. It codes for CASSYWAVTPDNEQFF.

This clone showed up just once. This sequence joins TRBV15 and TRBJ2-6, with D perhaps TRBD1 or TRBD2 (5 bases each). With 4 bases removed from V and 0 bases from J, the gap between germline ends came to 16 bases. Germline V gene lookup returns CDR1 LNHNV and CDR2 YYDKDF (reference sequence). This CDR3 has 18 amino acids. CDR3 nucleotides: TGTGCCACCAGCATTTGGCAGGGACCCCTCTCTGGGGCCAACGTCCTGACTTTC. Amino acid sequence: CATSIWQGPLSGANVLTF. The full variable domain, in which reference TRBV15 and TRBJ2-6 provide the parts outside the CDR3, is DAMVIQNPRYQVTQFGKPVTLSCSQTLNHNVMYWYQQKSSQAPKLLFHYYDKDFNNEADTPDNFQSRRPNTSFCFLDIRSPGLGDTAMYLCATSIWQGPLSGANVLTFGAGSRLTVL.

The chain couples TRBV6-1 to TRBJ1-5, with D uncertain. V was trimmed by 3 bases and J by 0 bases, leaving 12 bases between them. This CDR3 has 16 residues. Germline CDR1 and CDR2: MNHNS and SASEGT. The CDR3 spells CASSERADYSNQPQHF. CDR3 DNA sequence: TGTGCCAGCAGTGAGCGGGCAGATTATAGCAATCAGCCCCAGCATTTT.

This clone has only one observation. The rearrangement links TRBV5-5 to TRBJ2-7; a weak D match, TRBD1 (6 bases). Looked up from germline, CDR1 is SGHKS and CDR2 is YYEKEE (reference sequence). With 4 bases removed from V and 2 bases from J, the gap between germline ends came to 13 bases. The CDR3 has 14 amino acids. The CDR3 nucleotides read TGTGCCAGCAGCCTTGGACAGCCCACCTACGAGCAGTACTTC. Translating it yields CASSLGQPTYEQYF. The variable domain in full, with the rest retrieved from reference TRBV5-5 and TRBJ2-7, is DAGVTQSPTHLIKTRGQQVTLRCSPISGHKSVSWYQQVLGQGPQFIFQYYEKEERGRGNFPDRFSARQFPNYSSELNVNALLLGDSALYLCASSLGQPTYEQYFGPGTRLTVT.

Here the CDR3 reads CASSLEGQTINEQFF. The DNA of the CDR3 is TGCGCCAGCAGCTTGGAGGGACAGACGATCAATGAGCAGTTCTTC. This sequence joins TRBV5-1 and TRBJ2-1; the match to TRBD1 covers 7 bases. J was trimmed by 6 bases and V by 0 bases; bases with no gene match: 6. The CDR3 length is 15 residues. Germline CDR1 is SGHRS and CDR2 is YFSETQ.

This sequence joins TRBV5-4 and TRBJ2-5; TRBD2 might be the D (5 bases). The CDR3 is 12 amino acids. V was trimmed by 4 bases and J by 5 bases, leaving 9 bases between them. Germline CDR1 is SGHNT and CDR2 is YYREEE (reference sequence). CDR3 in amino acids: CASSSPGETQYF. DNA for the CDR3: TGTGCCAGCAGCAGTCCGGGGGAGACCCAGTACTTC.